The clone carrying this T cell receptor beta chain was recorded a few times. Its antigen is currently unknown. This sample was taken from a study of T cell responses to AZD1222 COVID-19 vaccine. Study-wide results and caveats: Reportedly, close to half of spike-specific TCRs are directed against unmutated variant regions. Repertoires were sampled only after the peak T cell response. Spike-specific TCR breadth and depth went up after people got two AZD1222 doses. CD4 TCRs linked to vaccination spanned spike, dominating at 160-218 and 743-854.

Trimming cost V 6 bases and J 2 bases; bases outside gene matches: 2. CDR1 is MDHEN, CDR2 SYDVKM, per germline. The CDR3 loop spans 13 amino acids. Assay: immunoSEQ multiplex PCR; the TCRdb copy retains only in-frame clones and omits some. Of some 150,000 clones detected, around 88% appear once; the ten largest clones hold over 13%. The sample was peripheral blood, taken on day 0 of AZD1222 vaccination. This TCR derives from an adult in good health. The chain recombines TRBV28 with TRBJ2-7; 9 nucleotides agree with TRBD1. The CDR3 nucleotides read TGTGCCAGCAGAACAGGGGGCGCCTACGAGCAGTACTTC. It encodes CASRTGGAYEQYF.